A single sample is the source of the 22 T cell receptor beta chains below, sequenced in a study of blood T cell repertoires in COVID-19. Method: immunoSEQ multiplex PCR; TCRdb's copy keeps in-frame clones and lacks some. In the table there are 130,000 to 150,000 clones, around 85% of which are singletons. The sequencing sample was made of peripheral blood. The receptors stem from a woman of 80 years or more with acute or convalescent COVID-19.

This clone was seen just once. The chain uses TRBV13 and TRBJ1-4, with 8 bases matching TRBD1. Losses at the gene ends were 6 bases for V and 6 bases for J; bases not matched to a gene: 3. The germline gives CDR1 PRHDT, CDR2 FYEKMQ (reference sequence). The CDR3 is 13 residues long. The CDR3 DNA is TGTGCCAGCAGGGCGGACAGGGATGAAAAACTGTTTTTT. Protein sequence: CASRADRDEKLFF.

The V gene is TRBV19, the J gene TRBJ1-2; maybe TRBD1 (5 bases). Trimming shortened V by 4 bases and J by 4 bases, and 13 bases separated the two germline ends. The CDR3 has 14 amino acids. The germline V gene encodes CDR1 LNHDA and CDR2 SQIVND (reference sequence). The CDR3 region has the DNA TGTGCCAGTAGTAGCCGCCAGGGTGGCTATGGCTACACCTTC. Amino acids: CASSSRQGGYGYTF. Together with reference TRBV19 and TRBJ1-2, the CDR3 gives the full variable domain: DGGITQSPKYLFRKEGQNVTLSCEQNLNHDAMYWYRQDPGQGLRLIYYSQIVNDFQKGDIAEGYSVSREKKESFPLTVTSAQKNPTAFYLCASSSRQGGYGYTFGSGTRLTVV.

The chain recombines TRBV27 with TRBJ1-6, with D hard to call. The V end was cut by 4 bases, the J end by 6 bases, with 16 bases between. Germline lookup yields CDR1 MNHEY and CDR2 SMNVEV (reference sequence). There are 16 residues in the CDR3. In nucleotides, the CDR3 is TGTGCCAGCAGTTGGTCGCCCGGAGAACGTAATTCACCCCTCCACTTT. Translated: CASSWSPGERNSPLHF.

This CDR3 reads CASRTQGVVANYGYTF. The CDR3 region has the DNA TGTGCCAGCAGGACCCAGGGGGTTGTAGCTAACTATGGCTACACCTTC. This chain connects TRBV2 to TRBJ1-2; 7 nucleotides line up with TRBD1. The CDR3 is made up of 16 amino acids. Germline V CDR1 and CDR2: SNHLY, FYNNEI. V was pared by 6 bases and J by 0 bases, with 10 bases of the junction left unmatched.

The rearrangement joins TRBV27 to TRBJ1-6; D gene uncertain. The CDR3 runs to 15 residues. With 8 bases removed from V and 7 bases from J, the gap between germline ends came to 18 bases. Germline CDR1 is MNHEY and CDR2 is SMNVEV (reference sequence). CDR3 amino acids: CASATSRGWNSPLHF. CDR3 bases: TGTGCCAGCGCCACCTCCCGCGGCTGGAATTCACCCCTCCACTTT.

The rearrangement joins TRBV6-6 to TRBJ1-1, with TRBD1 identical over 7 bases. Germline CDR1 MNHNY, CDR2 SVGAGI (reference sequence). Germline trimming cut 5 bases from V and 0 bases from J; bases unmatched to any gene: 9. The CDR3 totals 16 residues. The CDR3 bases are TGTGCCAGCAGTGGGCTCACCGGGACAGTGAACACTGAAGCTTTCTTT. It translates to CASSGLTGTVNTEAFF.

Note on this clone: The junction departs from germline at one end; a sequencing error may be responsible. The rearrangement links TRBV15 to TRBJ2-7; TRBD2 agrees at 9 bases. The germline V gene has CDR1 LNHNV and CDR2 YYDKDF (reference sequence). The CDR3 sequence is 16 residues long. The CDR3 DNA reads TGTGCCACCAGTCCCTATCCCGGGACTAGCTCCGACGAGCAGTACTTC. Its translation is CATSPYPGTSSDEQYF.

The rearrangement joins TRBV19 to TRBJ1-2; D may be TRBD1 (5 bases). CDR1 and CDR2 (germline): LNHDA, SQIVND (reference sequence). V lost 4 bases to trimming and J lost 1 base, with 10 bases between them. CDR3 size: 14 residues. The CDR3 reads CASSTRDGNYGYTF. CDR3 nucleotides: TGTGCCAGTAGTACGCGGGACGGTAACTATGGCTACACCTTC. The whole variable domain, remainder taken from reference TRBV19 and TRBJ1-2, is DGGITQSPKYLFRKEGQNVTLSCEQNLNHDAMYWYRQDPGQGLRLIYYSQIVNDFQKGDIAEGYSVSREKKESFPLTVTSAQKNPTAFYLCASSTRDGNYGYTFGSGTRLTVV.

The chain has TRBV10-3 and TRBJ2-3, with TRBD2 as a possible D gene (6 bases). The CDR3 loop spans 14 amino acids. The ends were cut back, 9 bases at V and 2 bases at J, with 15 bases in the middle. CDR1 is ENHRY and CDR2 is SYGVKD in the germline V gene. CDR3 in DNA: TGTGCCATAACAGGACGGCGGGACACAGATACGCAGTATTTT. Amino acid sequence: CAITGRRDTDTQYF.

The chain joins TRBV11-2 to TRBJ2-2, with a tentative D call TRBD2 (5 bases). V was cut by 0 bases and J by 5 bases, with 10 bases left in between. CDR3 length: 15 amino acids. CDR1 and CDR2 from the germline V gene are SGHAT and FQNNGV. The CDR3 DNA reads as TGTGCCAGCAGCTTAGAACAGAGACTAACCGGGGAGCTGTTTTTT. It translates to CASSLEQRLTGELFF.

CDR3 sequence (DNA): TGCGCCAGCAGCCAAGACAGGGCCGGGACAGCGAACACCGGGGAGCTGTTTTTT. It specifies CASSQDRAGTANTGELFF. This chain uses TRBV4-1 with TRBJ2-2, with 7 positions matching TRBD1. Germline V gene data show CDR1 as MGHRA and CDR2 as YSYEKL. V was clipped by 0 bases and J by 0 bases; unmatched bases: 7. The CDR3 has 18 residues.

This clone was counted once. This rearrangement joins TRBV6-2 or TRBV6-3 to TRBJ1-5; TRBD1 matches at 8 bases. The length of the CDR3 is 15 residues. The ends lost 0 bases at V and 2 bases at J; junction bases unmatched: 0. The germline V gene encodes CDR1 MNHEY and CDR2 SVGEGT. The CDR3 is CASSYSTGGNQPQHF. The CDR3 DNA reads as TGTGCCAGCAGTTACTCGACAGGGGGCAATCAGCCCCAGCATTTT.

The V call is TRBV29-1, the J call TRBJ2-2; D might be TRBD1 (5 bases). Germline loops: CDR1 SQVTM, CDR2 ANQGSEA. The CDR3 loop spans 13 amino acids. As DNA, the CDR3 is TGCATTACTCTGGGTGGGGCGGCCGGGGAGCTGTTTTTT. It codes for CITLGGAAGELFF.

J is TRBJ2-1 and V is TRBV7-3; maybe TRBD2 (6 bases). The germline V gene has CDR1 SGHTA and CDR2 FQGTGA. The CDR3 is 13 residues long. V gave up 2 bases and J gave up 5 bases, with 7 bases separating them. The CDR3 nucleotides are TGTGCCAGCAGCTTAGGGAGGCACAATGAGCAGTTCTTC. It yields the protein CASSLGRHNEQFF.

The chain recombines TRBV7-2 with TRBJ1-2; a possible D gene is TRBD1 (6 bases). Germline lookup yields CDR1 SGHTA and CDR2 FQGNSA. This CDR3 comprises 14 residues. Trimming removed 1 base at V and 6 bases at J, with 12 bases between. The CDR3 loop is CASSLGQGRDGYTF. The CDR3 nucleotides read TGTGCCAGCAGCTTAGGGCAGGGGAGGGATGGCTACACCTTC.

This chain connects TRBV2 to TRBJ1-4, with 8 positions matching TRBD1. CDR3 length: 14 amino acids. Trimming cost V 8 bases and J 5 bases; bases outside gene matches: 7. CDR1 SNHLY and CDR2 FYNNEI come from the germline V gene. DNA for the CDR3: TGTGCCAGCGGTAGGGACAGGAGAAATGAAAAACTGTTTTTT. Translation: CASGRDRRNEKLFF. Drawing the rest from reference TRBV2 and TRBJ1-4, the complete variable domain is EPEVTQTPSHQVTQMGQEVILRCVPISNHLYFYWYRQILGQKVEFLVSFYNNEISEKSEIFDDQFSVERPDGSNFTLKIRSTKLEDSAMYFCASGRDRRNEKLFFGSGTQLSVL.

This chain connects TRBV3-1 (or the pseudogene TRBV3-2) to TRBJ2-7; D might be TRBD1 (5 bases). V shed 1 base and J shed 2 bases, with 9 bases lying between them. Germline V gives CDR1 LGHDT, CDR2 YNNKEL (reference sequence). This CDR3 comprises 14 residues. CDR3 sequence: CASSQADRTYEQYF. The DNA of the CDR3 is TGTGCCAGCAGCCAAGCAGACAGAACCTACGAGCAGTACTTC.

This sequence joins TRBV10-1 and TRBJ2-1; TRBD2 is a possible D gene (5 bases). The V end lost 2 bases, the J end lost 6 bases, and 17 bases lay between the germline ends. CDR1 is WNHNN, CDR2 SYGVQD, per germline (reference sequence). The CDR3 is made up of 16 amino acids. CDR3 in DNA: TGCGCCAGCAGTGAGAGTACCCCTAAACGGGGCAATGAGCAGTTCTTC. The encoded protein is CASSESTPKRGNEQFF.

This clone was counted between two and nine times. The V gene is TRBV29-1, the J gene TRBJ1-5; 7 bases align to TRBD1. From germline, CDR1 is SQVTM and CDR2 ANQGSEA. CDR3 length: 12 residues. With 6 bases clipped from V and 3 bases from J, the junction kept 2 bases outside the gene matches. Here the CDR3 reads CSVGQANQPQHF. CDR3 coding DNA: TGCAGCGTAGGACAGGCCAATCAGCCCCAGCATTTT.

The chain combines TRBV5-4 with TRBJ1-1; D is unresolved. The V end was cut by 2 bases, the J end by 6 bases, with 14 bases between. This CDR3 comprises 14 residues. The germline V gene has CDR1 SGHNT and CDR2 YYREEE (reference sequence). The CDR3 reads CASSFLGGYSEAFF. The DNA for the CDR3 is TGTGCCAGCAGCTTCCTTGGCGGTTACTCTGAAGCTTTCTTT.

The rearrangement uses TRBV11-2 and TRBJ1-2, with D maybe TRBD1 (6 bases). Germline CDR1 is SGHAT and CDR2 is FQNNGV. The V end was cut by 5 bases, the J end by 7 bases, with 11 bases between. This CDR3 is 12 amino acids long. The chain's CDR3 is CASSLQGRGYTF. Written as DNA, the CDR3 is TGTGCCAGCAGCCTACAGGGTCGTGGCTACACCTTC.

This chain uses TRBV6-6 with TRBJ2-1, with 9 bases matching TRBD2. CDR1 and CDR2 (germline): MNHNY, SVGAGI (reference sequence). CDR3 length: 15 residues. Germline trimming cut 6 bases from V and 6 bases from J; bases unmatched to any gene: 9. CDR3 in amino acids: CASRGGTSMGNEQFF. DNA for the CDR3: TGTGCCAGCAGGGGCGGGACTAGCATGGGCAATGAGCAGTTCTTC.